This T cell receptor beta chain was retrieved from a study of identifying expanded T cells in peripheral blood. Points from the study as a whole: Clone count variance between roughly 2-week samples rose with total template count.

Trimming took 1 base from V and 7 from J, leaving 11 bases between them. The CDR3 is made up of 14 amino acids. The V gene's germline CDR1 is SGHRS and CDR2 YFSETQ. The method was immunoSEQ multiplex PCR; TCRdb's version includes in-frame clones alone and lacks a portion of them. The sample includes 85,000 to 120,000 clones, approximately 88% of them seen just once. This clone was seen at least ten times. Antigen: not known. This clonotype was obtained from a person aged 18 to 70 in good health. Sequences were obtained from blood. V gene TRBV5-1 combines with J gene TRBJ1-4; unclear D gene. The CDR3 loop reads CASSLLGLGEKLFF. DNA of the CDR3: TGCGCCAGCAGCTTGCTAGGACTCGGTGAAAAACTGTTTTTT.